This entry features one TCR beta chain sequence. The source of the sample is a study of blood T cell repertoires in COVID-19. Study-wide background: PBMCs, B-cell-depleted T cells, or T cells were the source of the cDNA or gDNA that made up the material.

Germline lookup yields CDR1 DFQATT and CDR2 SNEGSKA (reference sequence). V shed 3 bases, J shed 9 bases, and the junction held 10 bases outside the gene matches. This CDR3 contains 14 residues. The age range of participants was about 18 to 100 years, with residence in about two dozen US areas. As processed by the authors: Reference gene primers were amplified, and this amplification served to estimate nucleated cell counts. Data came from immunoSEQ multiplex PCR; TCRdb stores just in-frame clones and leaves some out. V and J calls and clone size are those listed in that table; D and trimming were worked out from the DNA. There are around 280,000 clones in the sample; around 86% occur only once, and 1.5% to 2% lies in the top ten.

The clonotype originates from a middle-aged woman who had recovered from COVID-19. The chain has TRBV20-1 and TRBJ2-4; 8 positions agree with TRBD2. Sequencing was carried out using PBMCs or T cells enriched from blood (not recorded which). CDR3 nucleotides: TGCAGTGCTAGTTTAGCGGGGAGGGGGGGCATTCAGTACTTC. Protein product: CSASLAGRGGIQYF.